The rows below give T cell receptor beta chains drawn from one sample of a study of cytomegalovirus exposure and HLA in healthy donors. Produced via immunoSEQ multiplex PCR; TCRdb's table is partial and in-frame only. This repertoire shows 150,000 to 200,000 clones, around four fifths found once; its top ten account for 9.5% to 10%. The material sequenced was PBMCs. Every receptor here comes from a man between 18 and 29 years old in good health and CMV-seropositive. CDR3s include the opening cysteine and the closing phenylalanine or tryptophan. Each record gives: clone size, J gene, V gene, D gene, CDR3 protein, CDR3 DNA. D genes are given only for firm matches. For some rows the clone size is stated as once, few or many, or as a class when expanded; others skip it.

>.|TRBJ2-2|TRBV10-1|TRBD2
CASSRTRGTGELFF
TGCGCCAGCAGCCGGACTAGAGGCACCGGGGAGCTGTTTTTT
>.|TRBJ1-4|TRBV7-9|.
CASSLAGGVINEKLFF
TGTGCCAGCAGCTTGGCGGGGGGAGTTATTAATGAAAAACTGTTTTTT
>.|TRBJ1-4|TRBV7-9|TRBD1
CASSSSGGAGEKLFF
TGTGCCAGCAGCTCTTCAGGGGGCGCCGGTGAAAAACTGTTTTTT
>once|TRBJ2-5|TRBV27|.
CASRETPETQYF
TGTGCCAGCCGGGAAACTCCAGAGACCCAGTACTTC
>.|TRBJ2-5|TRBV9|.
CASSALGGAVQETQYF
TGTGCCAGCAGCGCGTTGGGGGGGGCGGTGCAAGAGACCCAGTACTTC
>few|TRBJ2-7|TRBV7-2|TRBD1
CASSQRTGGYEQYF
TGTGCCAGCAGCCAGCGGACAGGGGGCTACGAGCAGTACTTC
>.|TRBJ2-3|TRBV28|.
CASSFVAGTDTQYF
TGTGCCAGCAGTTTTGTGGCGGGGACAGATACGCAGTATTTT
>.|TRBJ2-1|TRBV6-4|TRBD1
CASSDSTGGYNEQFF
TGTGCCAGCAGTGACTCGACAGGGGGCTACAATGAGCAGTTCTTC
>.|TRBJ2-1|TRBV6-1|.
CASSEIGGTEDEQFF
TGTGCCAGCAGTGAGATCGGCGGGACAGAGGATGAGCAGTTCTTC
>.|TRBJ1-3|TRBV19|.
CASGDIRVGNTIYF
TGTGCCAGCGGGGACATACGAGTTGGAAACACCATATATTTT
>once|TRBJ2-5|TRBV7-8|TRBD1
CASSLAGGQVETQYF
TGTGCCAGCAGCTTAGCCGGCGGACAGGTAGAGACCCAGTACTTC
>.|TRBJ2-5|TRBV18|.
CASSPPGVRTQYF
TGTGCCAGCTCACCGCCAGGCGTCCGGACCCAGTACTTC
>.|TRBJ2-2|TRBV7-7|TRBD1
CASSLEQGGTGELFF
TGTGCCAGCAGCTTAGAACAGGGGGGCACCGGGGAGCTGTTTTTT
>.|TRBJ2-7|TRBV4-1|.
CASSQGGLGPEQYF
TGCGCCAGCAGCCAAGGGGGACTGGGTCCCGAGCAGTACTTC
>.|TRBJ1-1|TRBV28|.
CASSFRGGGEAFF
TGTGCCAGCAGTTTTCGGGGGGGAGGTGAAGCTTTCTTT
>.|TRBJ1-5|TRBV7-2|.
CASSLLLQGLNQPQHF
TGTGCCAGCAGCTTACTACTACAGGGCCTCAATCAGCCCCAGCATTTT
>.|TRBJ2-1|TRBV10-1|.
CASSEFRGANEQFF
TGCGCCAGCAGTGAGTTTAGGGGCGCCAATGAGCAGTTCTTC
>.|TRBJ2-1|TRBV6-1|TRBD2
CASSGSGTSGGNNEQFF
TGTGCCAGCAGTGGTTCCGGGACTAGCGGGGGAAACAATGAGCAGTTCTTC
>few|TRBJ2-7|TRBV7-9|.
CASSLSGDYEQYF
TGTGCCAGCAGCTTATCGGGGGACTACGAGCAGTACTTC
>once|TRBJ2-7|TRBV5-6|TRBD1
CAREPGQGHYEQYF
TGTGCCAGGGAACCGGGACAGGGTCACTACGAGCAGTACTTC
>.|TRBJ1-1|TRBV7-3|.
CASSLGGLSEAFF
TGTGCCAGCAGCTTGGGGGGATTGAGTGAAGCTTTCTTT
>once|TRBJ2-1|TRBV6-6|TRBD2
CASSFSRTSTGNEQFF
TGTGCCAGCAGTTTTTCCCGGACTAGTACGGGCAATGAGCAGTTCTTC
>few|TRBJ1-1|TRBV7-9|.
CASGWTEQNTEAFF
TGTGCCAGCGGATGGACAGAGCAGAACACTGAAGCTTTCTTT
>few|TRBJ2-5|TRBV7-9|TRBD2
CASSLGLAGDLETQYF
TGTGCCAGCAGCTTGGGACTAGCGGGAGATTTGGAGACCCAGTACTTC
>.|TRBJ2-7|TRBV14|TRBD2
CASSRLGEGAGEKDEQYF
TGTGCCAGCAGCCGACTCGGGGAGGGCGCAGGCGAAAAGGACGAGCAGTACTTC
>.|TRBJ2-3|TRBV13|TRBD2
CASSHRPLGGARDTQYF
TGTGCCAGCAGCCACAGGCCGCTCGGGGGGGCCAGAGATACGCAGTATTTT
>.|TRBJ2-1|TRBV10-3|TRBD2
CAISESGTTSGAYNEQFF
TGTGCCATCAGTGAGTCAGGAACGACTAGCGGGGCCTACAATGAGCAGTTCTTC
>.|TRBJ2-2|TRBV18|TRBD2
CASSPEVIAGANTGELFF
TGTGCCAGCTCACCAGAAGTAATAGCGGGAGCGAACACCGGGGAGCTGTTTTTT
>.|TRBJ2-7|TRBV4-1|TRBD1
CASSPPGQGGEQYF
TGCGCCAGCAGCCCCCCGGGACAGGGAGGCGAGCAGTACTTC
>once|TRBJ1-1|TRBV12-5|.
CASGLVTPYTEAFF
TGTGCTAGTGGTTTGGTAACACCCTACACTGAAGCTTTCTTT
>.|TRBJ2-7|TRBV6-5|TRBD1
CASSYSGTATYEQYF
TGTGCCAGCAGTTACTCCGGGACAGCTACCTACGAGCAGTACTTC
>.|TRBJ2-7|TRBV4-1|TRBD1
CASSQPGTAPYEQYF
TGCGCCAGCAGCCAGCCCGGGACAGCACCCTACGAGCAGTACTTC
>.|TRBJ1-1|TRBV6-1|.
CASQRPEGLEAFF
TGTGCCAGCCAACGGCCGGAGGGACTGGAAGCTTTCTTT
>.|TRBJ2-5|TRBV12-5|.
CASGGGRSYQETQYF
TGTGCTAGTGGTGGAGGAAGATCGTACCAAGAGACCCAGTACTTC
>.|TRBJ2-1|TRBV7-2|TRBD2
CASSLAPGLAGGNNEQFF
TGTGCCAGCAGCTTAGCACCCGGACTAGCGGGAGGAAATAATGAGCAGTTCTTC
>.|TRBJ2-5|TRBV7-9|TRBD2
CASSPWTSPGAQYF
TGTGCCAGCAGCCCTTGGACTAGCCCAGGGGCCCAGTACTTC
>.|TRBJ2-7|TRBV10-3|TRBD1
CAISVKQGDYEQYF
TGTGCCATCAGTGTAAAACAGGGGGACTACGAGCAGTACTTC
>few|TRBJ1-6|TRBV27|.
CASSLRGSSYNSPLHF
TGTGCCAGCAGTTTACGGGGAAGCTCCTATAATTCACCCCTCCACTTT
>.|TRBJ1-2|TRBV6-1|.
CASSESEILGYGYTF
TGTGCCAGCAGTGAATCCGAAATCCTAGGATATGGCTACACCTTC
>few|TRBJ2-6|TRBV5-5|.
CASSQEQGSGANVLTF
TGTGCCAGCAGCCAAGAACAGGGCTCCGGGGCCAACGTCCTGACTTTC
>once|TRBJ2-5|TRBV4-1|.
CASSPGGQETQYF
TGCGCCAGCAGCCCCGGGGGACAAGAGACCCAGTACTTC
>.|TRBJ1-4|TRBV6-1|TRBD1
CASRAAGTANEKLFF
TGTGCCAGCAGAGCCGCCGGGACAGCAAATGAAAAACTGTTTTTT
>.|TRBJ2-1|TRBV10-3|TRBD1
CATSRDRGYNEQFF
TGTGCCACATCCCGGGACAGGGGTTACAATGAGCAGTTCTTC
>few|TRBJ2-2|TRBV6-5|.
CASRQPNLRELFF
TGTGCCAGCAGACAACCGAACCTCCGGGAGCTGTTTTTT
>.|TRBJ1-3|TRBV25-1|.
CASSELRQAVFGNTIYF
TGTGCCAGCAGTGAATTAAGACAGGCGGTATTCGGAAACACCATATATTTT
>.|TRBJ1-1|TRBV10-3|.
CATSDRRTVNTEAFF
TGTGCCACCTCAGACAGACGGACCGTTAACACTGAAGCTTTCTTT
>.|TRBJ1-2|TRBV27|TRBD1
CASKGGRGYTF
TGTGCCAGCAAAGGGGGCCGGGGCTACACCTTC
>.|TRBJ2-3|TRBV6-1|TRBD2
CASSDGQYQLAGAADTQYF
TGTGCCAGCAGTGATGGTCAATACCAACTAGCGGGAGCGGCAGATACGCAGTATTTT
>.|TRBJ2-1|TRBV4-1|TRBD1
CASSQAFPGQGGDEQFF
TGCGCCAGCAGCCAAGCATTCCCTGGACAGGGAGGCGATGAGCAGTTCTTC
>.|TRBJ2-1|TRBV30|TRBD2
CAWSPGTSEFF
TGTGCCTGGAGCCCCGGGACTAGCGAGTTCTTC
>once|TRBJ1-5|TRBV19|TRBD1
CASEDRRNQPQHF
TGTGCCAGTGAGGACAGGAGGAATCAGCCCCAGCATTTT
>.|TRBJ2-3|TRBV5-1|.
CASVGGPGDTQYF
TGCGCCAGCGTGGGGGGGCCGGGAGATACGCAGTATTTT
>.|TRBJ2-1|TRBV5-1|TRBD2
CASSRGGGSSYNEQFF
TGCGCCAGCAGCCGGGGCGGGGGTAGCTCCTACAATGAGCAGTTCTTC